This TCR beta chain was found in a study of T cell changes during pregnancy in multiple sclerosis. TCRdb's table, derived via immunoSEQ multiplex PCR, lists solely in-frame clones and lacks some. The table has 39,000 or so clones, 90% to 95% seen once. The clonotype comes from a female donor with multiple sclerosis, enrolled in a pregnancy study. The sample here was CD8+ T cells from peripheral blood mononuclear cells, taken in the third trimester of pregnancy.

Here the CDR3 reads CASTPGGQLREQFF. DNA for the CDR3: TGTGCCAGCACTCCGGGAGGGCAGCTTAGGGAGCAGTTCTTC. The chain carries TRBV7-9 and TRBJ2-1; 8 positions agree with TRBD2. V lost 7 bases and J lost 10; bases outside the gene matches: 12. CDR1 and CDR2 (germline): SEHNR, FQNEAQ (reference sequence). CDR3 length equals 14 residues.